The rows below give T cell receptor beta chains drawn from one sample of a study of CD8+ T cells in alopecia areata. Produced via immunoSEQ multiplex PCR; TCRdb's table is partial and in-frame only. The sample lists fewer than 150,000 clones; roughly 82% were seen once. This specimen consisted of CD8+ T cells sorted from blood, obtained at week 4, from a patient treated with tofacitinib. These receptors all come from a human donor with alopecia areata. CDR3s include the opening cysteine and the closing phenylalanine or tryptophan. A D gene is named only where the DNA matches it firmly. Clone size is shown for a subset of rows, as once, few, many or a class of expanded clone.

j_gene,abundance,v_gene,d_gene,CDR3nt,CDR3aa
TRBJ2-1,.,TRBV19,.,TGTGCCAGTAGTATCACGGGGCCCTACAATGAGCAGTTCTTC,CASSITGPYNEQFF
TRBJ2-1,few,TRBV29-1,TRBD2,TGCAGCGCCGGGGCGGGACTAGTTTACAATGAGCAGTTCTTC,CSAGAGLVYNEQFF
TRBJ2-7,.,TRBV7-9,.,TGTGCCAGCAGCTTATTTGGGAACGAGCAGTACTTC,CASSLFGNEQYF
TRBJ2-7,.,TRBV27,TRBD2,TGTGCCAGCAGTCCAAATACAGCGTTAGCGGGACCTGTCAGTAAGGAGCAGTACTTC,CASSPNTALAGPVSKEQYF
TRBJ2-1,.,TRBV13,TRBD2,TGTGCCAGCAGCTCGGGACTAGCGGGGGTCCTCTCCTACAATGAGCAGTTCTTC,CASSSGLAGVLSYNEQFF
TRBJ2-1,.,TRBV5-6,TRBD2,TGTGCCAGCAGCTTGGGACTAGCTGGTAATGAGCAGTTCTTC,CASSLGLAGNEQFF
TRBJ1-1,.,TRBV27,TRBD1,TGTGCCAGCACCATTTCAGGGGGTAGCACTGAAGCTTTCTTT,CASTISGGSTEAFF
TRBJ2-7,.,TRBV7-9,TRBD2,TGTGCCAGCAGCTTCTCATCGGGGACTAGCGGCTCCTACGAGCAGTACTTC,CASSFSSGTSGSYEQYF
TRBJ2-7,.,TRBV2,TRBD1,TGTGCCAGCAAGACAGGGGGCTACTACGAGCAGTACTTC,CASKTGGYYEQYF
TRBJ2-5,.,TRBV4-3,.,TGCGCCAGCAGCCAACTAGGACAGAAAGAGACCCAGTACTTC,CASSQLGQKETQYF
TRBJ2-1,few,TRBV10-3,TRBD2,TGTGCCATCACGACTAGCGGGGGGGCCCCGTCCTACAATGAGCAGTTCTTC,CAITTSGGAPSYNEQFF
TRBJ1-1,.,TRBV7-2,.,TGTGCCAGCAGCTTAGAACGCCTAAACACTGAAGCTTTCTTT,CASSLERLNTEAFF
TRBJ2-5,.,TRBV4-1,TRBD1,TGCGCCAGCAGCCAAGATTTGGGCAGGGGGGAGACCCAGTACTTC,CASSQDLGRGETQYF
TRBJ2-1,.,TRBV9,.,TGTGCCAGCAGCGTAGGAGGGGGTGAGCAGTTCTTC,CASSVGGGEQFF
TRBJ2-3,.,TRBV10-3,TRBD1,TGTGCCATCAGTGAGTCGGGACAGTACACAGATACGCAGTATTTT,CAISESGQYTDTQYF
TRBJ1-2,.,TRBV5-1,.,TGCGCCAGCAGCTGGACCCCCAGTCCGGGCTACACCTTC,CASSWTPSPGYTF
TRBJ2-7,.,TRBV6-5,TRBD2,TGTGCCAGCAGTTACTCGGGAGGGTTCGGCGAGCAGTACTTC,CASSYSGGFGEQYF
TRBJ1-1,.,TRBV5-4,.,TGTGCCAGCAGCCCCAGGAACACTGAAGCTTTCTTT,CASSPRNTEAFF
TRBJ2-3,.,TRBV6-5,TRBD1,TGTGCCAGCAGCTCCCAGGGGGCATGGGATACGCAGTATTTT,CASSSQGAWDTQYF
TRBJ2-1,once,TRBV6-5,.,TGTGCCAGCAGCGGGGGCAGCTCCTACAATGAGCAGTTCTTC,CASSGGSSYNEQFF
TRBJ2-1,few,TRBV29-1,TRBD2,TGCAGCGTTGAAGACGGACTAGCGGGGGGTTATGAGCAGTTCTTC,CSVEDGLAGGYEQFF
TRBJ2-5,.,TRBV30,TRBD1,TGTGCCTGGAGTGCCTGGAACAGGGGTGGGGGGACCCAGTACTTC,CAWSAWNRGGGTQYF
TRBJ2-5,.,TRBV2,.,TGTGCCAGCATCCTCCGGGGGCCCCAAGAGACCCAGTACTTC,CASILRGPQETQYF
TRBJ2-1,.,TRBV4-1,.,TGCGCCAGCAGCCAAGTAGGCGGGACTGAGCAGTTCTTC,CASSQVGGTEQFF
TRBJ1-6,.,TRBV27,.,TGTGCCAGCAGTTTAGGAGGGTCCTATAATTCACCCCTCCACTTT,CASSLGGSYNSPLHF
TRBJ2-1,.,TRBV29-1,TRBD2,TGCAGCGTCTCGCTAGCGGGGGACCACAATGAGCAGTTCTTC,CSVSLAGDHNEQFF
TRBJ2-1,.,TRBV5-6,.,TGTGCCAGCAGCTCCCGCACTTCCGACTCCCCTTGGGATGAGCAGTTCTTC,CASSSRTSDSPWDEQFF
TRBJ1-2,.,TRBV6-6,.,TGTGCCAGCAGTTACTCGGCCGACAGCTATGGCTACACCTTC,CASSYSADSYGYTF
TRBJ1-1,.,TRBV29-1,.,TGCAGCGTTGAGGGGGCTGAAGCTTTCTTT,CSVEGAEAFF
TRBJ2-7,few,TRBV30,.,TGTGCCTGGAGCACGGTGTACGAGCAGTACTTC,CAWSTVYEQYF
TRBJ1-1,few,TRBV4-1,.,TGCGCCAGCAGCCAAGATGGAGTGAGGGGGATGGGAGCTTTCTTT,CASSQDGVRGMGAFF
TRBJ2-3,.,TRBV13,TRBD2,TGTGCCAGCAGCCAGGGACTAGCGGGGTACACAGATACGCAGTATTTT,CASSQGLAGYTDTQYF
TRBJ1-1,.,TRBV2,.,TGTGCCAGCAGTGGGACAGACGGCCCCCCCCTGAACACTGAAGCTTTCTTT,CASSGTDGPPLNTEAFF
TRBJ1-1,.,TRBV7-9,TRBD1,TGTGCCAGCAGCCGACCGACAGGGATCGATGAAGCTTTCTTT,CASSRPTGIDEAFF
TRBJ1-5,.,TRBV7-9,.,TGTGCCAGCAGCTTAGGGGCGGTGCGAGGCAATCAGCCCCAGCATTTT,CASSLGAVRGNQPQHF
TRBJ2-7,.,TRBV2,TRBD2,TGTGCCAGCAGTGAAGTGTTCGGTAGCGGGGCTACCTACGAGCAGTACTTC,CASSEVFGSGATYEQYF
TRBJ1-5,.,TRBV30,.,TGTGCCTGGAGTGTAGGGCAGGGCAGCCAGCCCCAGCATTTT,CAWSVGQGSQPQHF
TRBJ1-5,.,TRBV5-1,TRBD1,TGCGCCAGCAGCTTGGGGGGACAGCTCAATCAGCCCCAGCATTTT,CASSLGGQLNQPQHF
TRBJ2-7,few,TRBV7-9,TRBD2,TGTGCCAGCAGTTACGCCATGAGTTATAGCGGGTCCTCCTACGAGCAGTACTTC,CASSYAMSYSGSSYEQYF
TRBJ2-7,.,TRBV29-1,TRBD1,TGCAGCGTACCTACCCGGCAGGGGGCCGTCGAGCAGTACTTC,CSVPTRQGAVEQYF
TRBJ2-5,few,TRBV7-2,TRBD2,TGTGCCAGCAGCCGCAGCCGCTTAGCGGGGGGCGGCGAGACCCAGTACTTC,CASSRSRLAGGGETQYF
TRBJ1-2,.,TRBV6-5,TRBD1,TGTGCCAGCAGCTCAGGGGGCGGCTACACCTTC,CASSSGGGYTF
TRBJ1-2,.,TRBV10-3,.,TGTGCCATCAGTGAGCGTCCCCAAGGGGCAGACTATGGCTACACCTTC,CAISERPQGADYGYTF
TRBJ2-5,few,TRBV28,TRBD2,TGTGCCAGCATTCTCACCGGGACTAGCCCCGAGACCCAGTACTTC,CASILTGTSPETQYF
TRBJ2-1,.,TRBV7-9,.,TGTGCCAGCAGCCCATTCTATGAGCAGTTCTTC,CASSPFYEQFF
TRBJ2-2,.,TRBV5-1,TRBD1,TGCGCCAGCAGCATGGGGACAGACACCGGGGAGCTGTTTTTT,CASSMGTDTGELFF
TRBJ2-3,.,TRBV13,TRBD2,TGTGCCAGCAGCCTGGGACTAGCGGGGCCCCGGGATACAGATACGCAGTATTTT,CASSLGLAGPRDTDTQYF
TRBJ1-2,once,TRBV30,TRBD1,TGTGCCTGGAGGGGGACAGGGCACTATGGCTACACCTTC,CAWRGTGHYGYTF
TRBJ2-7,.,TRBV29-1,.,TGCAGCGTTGGGGAGTTCGCCTACGAGCAGTACTTC,CSVGEFAYEQYF
TRBJ1-1,.,TRBV4-1,TRBD1,TGCGCCAGCAGCACCCGACAGGGAGTCGAAGCTTTCTTT,CASSTRQGVEAFF
TRBJ1-4,.,TRBV2,.,TGTGCCATCCTGACAGAGGGAAAACTGTTTTTT,CAILTEGKLFF
TRBJ2-7,.,TRBV7-6,.,TGTGCCAGCAGTAACGGGCAGGGAGGCCACTACGAGCAGTACTTC,CASSNGQGGHYEQYF
TRBJ2-1,.,TRBV9,TRBD1,TGTGCCAGCAGCGTCTGGGACAGGGGAGTGGGCAATGAGCAGTTCTTC,CASSVWDRGVGNEQFF
TRBJ2-3,.,TRBV30,TRBD2,TGTGCCTGGAGTATTAGCGGGGGATTCACAGATACGCAGTATTTT,CAWSISGGFTDTQYF
TRBJ1-2,.,TRBV27,.,TGTGCCAGCAGTTTAGTCCTAGGGGTCGGCTACACCTTC,CASSLVLGVGYTF
TRBJ2-3,.,TRBV5-1,TRBD1,TGCGCCAGCAGCTTGGCACTGGGACAGGGTAATGCAGATACGCAGTATTTT,CASSLALGQGNADTQYF